What follows are 32 T cell receptor beta chains derived from one specimen sequenced in a study of T cells after yellow fever vaccination. Each CDR3 protein is one row after TCRdb ran MiXCR on the 5' RACE reads. The table lists approximately 85,000 distinct CDR3 sequences, more than 10% of them singletons. The source material was CD8+ T cells not binding an NS4B(214-222) dextramer, sorted from PBMCs, sampled roughly 20 days after the first yellow fever vaccination. All receptors come from a man between 18 and 35 years old who received the YFV17D yellow fever vaccine.

This clonotype was seen only a few times. The chain uses TRBV27 and TRBJ2-7, with D hard to call. V was shortened by 1 base and J by 1 base, with 11 bases between the two germline ends. This CDR3 has 15 residues. CDR1 MNHEY and CDR2 SMNVEV come from the germline V gene (reference sequence). The CDR3 nucleotides are TGTGCCAGCAGTTTATTGGGGATTACGTCCTACGAGCAGTACTTC. It translates to CASSLLGITSYEQYF.

This clonotype has only a few counts. V gene TRBV9 combines with J gene TRBJ2-3, with 10 nucleotides matching TRBD2. Germline trimming cut 2 bases from V and 1 base from J; bases unmatched to any gene: 1. The germline gives CDR1 SGDLS, CDR2 YYNGEE. This CDR3 is 15 amino acids long. The CDR3 loop reads CASSVGTSGTDTQYF. The DNA of the CDR3 is TGTGCCAGCAGCGTGGGGACTAGCGGCACAGATACGCAGTATTTT.

The CDR3: CASSIRGFLAGAYNEQFF. CDR3 nucleotides: TGTGCCAGCAGCATAAGGGGATTCCTAGCGGGTGCCTACAATGAGCAGTTCTTC. The J gene is TRBJ2-1, the V gene TRBV7-8; 8 positions agree with TRBD2. After removal of 5 bases from V and 2 bases from J, the junction contained 14 bases not matched to a gene. Germline V gene data show CDR1 as SGHVS and CDR2 as FQNEAQ. The CDR3 spans 18 residues.

This clonotype was picked up a small number of times. The V and J genes are TRBV4-1 and TRBJ2-7; 7 nucleotides align to TRBD1. Germline V gene sequence: CDR1 MGHRA, CDR2 YSYEKL. With 6 bases clipped from V and 3 bases from J, the junction kept 8 bases outside the gene matches. The CDR3 is 14 residues long. In DNA, the CDR3 is TGCGCCAGCAGTCCCGACAGGGCCGACTACGAGCAGTACTTC. As protein: CASSPDRADYEQYF.

Regarding this clonotype: Mismatch with germline at one junction end may stem from a read error. This rearrangement joins TRBV7-7 to TRBJ2-2; TRBD1 matches at 10 bases. The length of the CDR3 is 16 residues. The V gene's germline CDR1 is SSHAT and CDR2 FNYEAQ (reference sequence). For the CDR3, the DNA is TGTGCTAGCAGCTTCGGACAGGGGGTCTCATCCGGGGAGCTGTTTTTT. It translates to CASSFGQGVSSGELFF.

This clonotype was seen only a few times. The J gene is TRBJ1-4, the V gene TRBV6-6; D might be TRBD1 (6 bases). Germline V gene sequence: CDR1 MNHNY, CDR2 SVGAGI (reference sequence). V lost 4 bases and J 8 bases, leaving 11 bases between the germline ends. CDR3 length: 13 residues. CDR3 loop: CASSFRGLEKLFF. CDR3 coding DNA: TGTGCCAGCAGTTTCCGGGGGCTGGAAAAACTGTTTTTT.

In DNA form, the CDR3 reads TGTGCCAGCAGTCCTACAGGGCCCGGGGAGCTGTTTTTT. Its protein product is CASSPTGPGELFF. The chain has TRBV12-3 or TRBV12-4 and TRBJ2-2, with D perhaps matching TRBD1 (6 bases). Deletions cut 5 bases from V and 6 bases from J, with 10 bases between. The CDR3 length is 13 residues.

V usage is TRBV7-8 and J usage is TRBJ2-7, with 7 positions matching TRBD1. Per the germline V gene, CDR1 is SGHVS and CDR2 is FQNEAQ. Unmatched junction bases numbered 6, after V lost 5 bases and J lost 8 bases. This CDR3 is built from 12 residues. The CDR3 protein is CASSLGQEQQYF. CDR3 sequence (DNA): TGTGCCAGCAGCCTCGGACAGGAACAGCAGTACTTC. Based on the CDR3 plus reference TRBV7-8 and TRBJ2-7, the full variable domain is GAGVSQSPRYKVAKRGQDVALRCDPISGHVSLFWYQQALGQGPEFLTYFQNEAQLDKSGLPSDRFFAERPEGSVSTLKIQRTQQEDSAVYLCASSLGQEQQYFGPGTRLTVT.

The V call is TRBV7-2, the J call TRBJ2-5; TRBD1 or TRBD2 may be the D gene (6 bases each). This CDR3 has 15 amino acids. The germline CDR1 and CDR2 sequences are SGHTA and FQGNSA. V lost 7 bases and J lost 4, with 19 bases in between. DNA of the CDR3: TGTGCCAGCACCACGGAGTGGGGGGCCCGAGAGACCCAGTACTTC. It codes for CASTTEWGARETQYF.

A few counts support this clonotype. This chain joins TRBV12-3 or TRBV12-4 and TRBJ2-1; tentative D call: TRBD1 (6 bases). The CDR3 loop spans 12 amino acids. Trimming shortened V by 6 bases and J by 8 bases, and 11 bases separated the two germline ends. As DNA, the CDR3 is TGTGCCAGCAGCTCGGACAGACATGAGCAGTTCTTC. Translation gives CASSSDRHEQFF.

This clonotype was detected ten times or more. The chain carries TRBV27 and TRBJ2-7; 7 bases align to TRBD2. Germline V gene lookup returns CDR1 MNHEY and CDR2 SMNVEV (reference sequence). The CDR3 length is 11 residues. Trimming at V came to 8 bases and at J to 4 bases, leaving 2 bases not matched to a gene. The CDR3 region is CASGRDYEQYF. CDR3 bases: TGTGCCAGCGGGAGGGATTACGAGCAGTACTTC.

This clonotype was detected only a few times. The CDR3 DNA is TGCGCCAGCAGCTCCATCGAGGGGGCGCGCTACAATGAGCAGTTCTTC. Residues: CASSSIEGARYNEQFF. This rearrangement joins TRBV5-1 to TRBJ2-1; 7 bases are shared with TRBD1. Germline lookup yields CDR1 SGHRS and CDR2 YFSETQ. This CDR3 contains 16 residues. V shed 3 bases, J shed 3 bases, and the junction held 9 bases outside the gene matches.

This clonotype appeared a few times. The V call is TRBV4-3, the J call TRBJ2-2, with TRBD1 matching 9 bases. Germline V CDR1 and CDR2: LGHNA, YSLEER. Germline trimming cut 0 bases from V and 6 bases from J; bases unmatched to any gene: 8. The length of the CDR3 is 17 residues. CDR3 region: CASSQDPGTGSPGELFF. The CDR3 DNA reads as TGCGCCAGCAGCCAAGATCCGGGGACAGGGTCCCCCGGGGAGCTGTTTTTT.

This clonotype was seen more than once but under ten times. This sequence joins TRBV6-5 and TRBJ1-1, with D unclear. V was cut by 2 bases and J by 2 bases, with 6 bases left in between. The CDR3 consists of 13 residues. The germline V gene encodes CDR1 MNHEY and CDR2 SVGAGI. CDR3: CASSYRANTEAFF. DNA of the CDR3: TGTGCCAGCAGTTACCGTGCCAACACTGAAGCTTTCTTT.

In its sample, this clonotype was seen a few times. This sequence joins TRBV10-3 and TRBJ1-2; possibly TRBD1 for D (6 bases). The CDR3 is 11 residues long. Germline values: CDR1 ENHRY, CDR2 SYGVKD. V dropped 8 bases and J dropped 10 bases, with 14 bases sitting between them. DNA for the CDR3: TGTGCCATCGGTTGGACAGAGTCCTACACCTTC. It specifies CAIGWTESYTF.

This clonotype has a handful of counts. V usage is TRBV5-6 and J usage is TRBJ1-4; D might be TRBD1 (5 bases). Between the trimmed V and J ends, which lost 4 bases and 3 bases, there was a span of 13 bases. The germline CDR1 and CDR2 sequences are SGHDT and YYEEEE. This CDR3 is built from 15 residues. The DNA for the CDR3 is TGTGCCAGCAGCCCCCGTGGACAAGCTAATGAAAAACTGTTTTTT. This gives the protein CASSPRGQANEKLFF. The variable domain in full, completed from reference TRBV5-6 and TRBJ1-4, reads DAGVTQSPTHLIKTRGQQVTLRCSPKSGHDTVSWYQQALGQGPQFIFQYYEEEERQRGNFPDRFSGHQFPNYSSELNVNALLLGDSALYLCASSPRGQANEKLFFGSGTQLSVL.

This chain links TRBV20-1 with TRBJ2-2, with TRBD1 identical over 8 bases. CDR1 is DFQATT and CDR2 is SNEGSKA in the germline V gene (reference sequence). This CDR3 spans 14 amino acids. Unmatched junction bases numbered 1, after V lost 3 bases and J lost 1 base. CDR3 sequence: CSARGTGNTGELFF. DNA of the CDR3: TGCAGTGCTAGGGGGACAGGGAACACCGGGGAGCTGTTTTTT.

V usage is TRBV5-1 and J usage is TRBJ1-1; D possibly corresponds to TRBD1 (6 bases). Germline V gene sequence: CDR1 SGHRS, CDR2 YFSETQ. Trimming took off 2 bases at V and 0 bases at J, with 11 bases between the two ends. CDR3 length: 15 residues. The CDR3, as DNA: TGCGCCAGCAGCTTTGTCCAGGGGATGAACACTGAAGCTTTCTTT. Translating it yields CASSFVQGMNTEAFF.

This clonotype was seen a handful of times. This chain joins TRBV7-2 and TRBJ2-1; D may be TRBD2 (5 bases). Trimming took 4 bases from V and 6 from J, leaving 10 bases between them. Germline V gives CDR1 SGHTA, CDR2 FQGNSA. This CDR3 is 13 amino acids long. CDR3 residues: CASSSDFFNEQFF. The CDR3 region has the DNA TGTGCCAGCAGCTCGGACTTCTTCAATGAGCAGTTCTTC. The full variable domain, rest sourced from reference TRBV7-2 and TRBJ2-1, is GAGVSQSPSNKVTEKGKDVELRCDPISGHTALYWYRQSLGQGLEFLIYFQGNSAPDKSGLPSDRFSAERTGGSVSTLTIQRTQQEDSAVYLCASSSDFFNEQFFGPGTRLTVL.

This clonotype was observed a handful of times. The V call is TRBV6-2 or TRBV6-3, the J call TRBJ2-3, with 9 bases identical to TRBD1. Germline CDR1 MNHEY, CDR2 SVGEGT. V lost 5 bases and J lost 2; bases outside the gene matches: 5. The CDR3 sequence is 15 residues long. The CDR3 loop reads CASSPGQGSTDTQYF. CDR3 DNA sequence: TGTGCCAGCAGTCCGGGACAGGGATCCACAGATACGCAGTATTTT.

The chain combines TRBV5-4 with TRBJ2-1, with D unresolved. The CDR3 has 12 amino acids. CDR1 and CDR2 from the germline V gene are SGHNT and YYREEE (reference sequence). V lost 5 bases and J lost 2, with 5 bases in between. The CDR3 nucleotides read TGTGCCAGCAGAGGGACCTACAATGAGCAGTTCTTC. Translating it yields CASRGTYNEQFF.

V and J are TRBV15 and TRBJ2-7; a weak D match, TRBD1 (5 bases). The germline V gene has CDR1 LNHNV and CDR2 YYDKDF (reference sequence). The V end was cut by 5 bases, the J end by 0 bases, with 11 bases between. This CDR3 has 14 residues. CDR3 loop: CATSPRDISYEQYF. The CDR3 coding sequence is TGTGCCACCAGCCCCAGGGATATCTCCTACGAGCAGTACTTC.

The chain carries TRBV3-1 and TRBJ2-3; TRBD1 might be the D (6 bases). This CDR3 has 16 amino acids. Trimming cost V 4 bases and J 5 bases, with 19 bases left between them. From germline, CDR1 is LGHDT and CDR2 YNNKEL (reference sequence). The CDR3 DNA reads TGTGCCAGCAGCCGAAAGGGGACACGGGGACAAGATACGCAGTATTTT. It encodes CASSRKGTRGQDTQYF.

J is TRBJ2-1 and V is TRBV6-5, with D perhaps TRBD1 (6 bases). Trimming removed 0 bases at V and 5 bases at J, with 8 bases between. Germline V gene lookup returns CDR1 MNHEY and CDR2 SVGAGI. CDR3 length: 14 amino acids. CDR3 loop: CASSYSQGNNEQFF. CDR3 DNA sequence: TGTGCCAGCAGTTACTCCCAGGGGAACAATGAGCAGTTCTTC.

The chain has TRBV6-5 and TRBJ1-2; D ambiguous. CDR3 length equals 14 residues. The V end lost 0 bases, the J end lost 8 bases, and 13 bases lay between the germline ends. Germline V gene data show CDR1 as MNHEY and CDR2 as SVGAGI. In DNA, the CDR3 is TGTGCCAGCAGTTACTCGGGTATTCGGGGAGGCTACACCTTC. Encoded protein: CASSYSGIRGGYTF.

The chain links TRBV6-2 or TRBV6-3 to TRBJ2-1; D gene uncertain. Per germline, CDR1 MNHEY and CDR2 SVGEGT. V lost 0 bases and J 3 bases, leaving 12 bases between the germline ends. CDR3 length: 16 residues. The CDR3 sequence: CASSYSVIAGYNEQFF. The CDR3, as DNA: TGTGCCAGCAGTTACTCGGTTATAGCTGGCTACAATGAGCAGTTCTTC.

The chain joins TRBV3-1 to TRBJ2-7, with D perhaps matching TRBD2 (5 bases). V lost 1 base to trimming and J lost 2 bases, with 15 bases between them. The CDR3 consists of 16 residues. From germline, CDR1 is LGHDT and CDR2 YNNKEL (reference sequence). The DNA of the CDR3 is TGTGCCAGCAGCCAAGGGGGAGCGCCTCTTACCTACGAGCAGTACGTC. Translation gives CASSQGGAPLTYEQYV.

In its sample, this clonotype was seen a few times. The rearrangement uses TRBV29-1 and TRBJ2-2; perhaps TRBD1 as D (5 bases). V was cut by 4 bases and J by 1 base, with 7 bases left in between. The CDR3 length is 13 residues. Germline-derived CDR1 and CDR2 are SQVTM and ANQGSEA. CDR3 amino acids: CSVADRNTGELFF. The CDR3 coding sequence is TGCAGCGTTGCCGACAGGAACACCGGGGAGCTGTTTTTT.

This clonotype was seen ten or more times. This chain connects TRBV4-1 to TRBJ2-4; D is unclear. CDR1 is MGHRA, CDR2 YSYEKL, per germline. V shed 0 bases and J shed 3 bases, with 12 bases lying between them. The CDR3 is made up of 16 amino acids. CDR3 amino acids: CASSQDPGFVKNIQYF. The CDR3 bases are TGCGCCAGCAGCCAAGACCCAGGATTCGTCAAAAACATTCAGTACTTC.

This clonotype was found a few times. V usage is TRBV4-1 and J usage is TRBJ2-5, with D maybe TRBD1 (6 bases). From germline, CDR1 is MGHRA and CDR2 YSYEKL. The CDR3 totals 14 residues. V lost 0 bases, J lost 5 bases, and 10 bases lay in between. CDR3: CASSQDTGWETQYF. The CDR3 DNA reads as TGCGCCAGCAGCCAAGATACAGGGTGGGAGACCCAGTACTTC.

This clonotype showed up just a few times. V and J are TRBV4-1 and TRBJ1-6; no definite D call. Germline lookup yields CDR1 MGHRA and CDR2 YSYEKL. V gave up 4 bases and J gave up 8 bases, with 15 bases separating them. This CDR3 has 15 amino acids. For the CDR3, the DNA is TGCGCCAGCAGCCCCCTGAGTGTATCCGATTCACCCCTCCACTTT. Translated: CASSPLSVSDSPLHF.

In its sample, this clonotype was seen many times. J is TRBJ2-2 and V is TRBV6-4; the D gene is possibly TRBD1 (6 bases). Germline-derived CDR1 and CDR2 are MRHNA and SNTAGT. V dropped 6 bases and J dropped 4 bases, with 27 bases sitting between them. The CDR3 consists of 19 residues. The CDR3 reads CASSPVPGQGHFGTGELFF. The CDR3 DNA is TGTGCCAGCAGCCCTGTCCCGGGACAAGGGCACTTCGGCACCGGGGAGCTGTTTTTT.